These 9 T cell receptor beta chains originate from one sample sequenced in a study of blood T cell repertoires in COVID-19. Sequencing was performed with immunoSEQ multiplex PCR; in TCRdb, only in-frame clones are kept and a portion is missing. The profile shows 200,000 to 300,000 clones, 85% of them singletons. Specimen: peripheral blood. Source of these receptors: a woman aged 55-69 years with active or convalescent COVID-19.

The chain carries TRBV7-2 and TRBJ1-4, with 8 bases that match TRBD1. The CDR3 has 14 amino acids. V trimming: 6 bases; J trimming: 6 bases; junction bases outside the gene matches: 6. The germline gives CDR1 SGHTA, CDR2 FQGNSA. CDR3 nucleotides: TGTGCCAGCAGTGGGGCAGGGGGCGATGAAAAACTGTTTTTT. Its protein product is CASSGAGGDEKLFF.

V is TRBV4-1 and J is TRBJ2-5; perhaps TRBD2 as D (6 bases). This CDR3 spans 16 amino acids. Germline CDR1 is MGHRA and CDR2 is YSYEKL. V was shortened by 0 bases and J by 7 bases, with 18 bases between the two germline ends. CDR3 sequence reads: CASSQERGLTTGTQYF. Written as DNA, the CDR3 is TGCGCCAGCAGCCAAGAAAGGGGACTGACCACAGGGACCCAGTACTTC.

This clone was recorded a few times. The V call is TRBV7-8, the J call TRBJ2-7; 11 bases are a match to TRBD2. The CDR3 contains 16 residues. Germline CDR1 and CDR2: SGHVS and FQNEAQ. The V segment lost 5 bases and the J segment 6 bases; nucleotides outside the gene matches: 12. CDR3 region: CASSPPGTSGFFEQYF. The CDR3, as DNA: TGTGCCAGCAGCCCGCCCGGGACTAGCGGATTCTTCGAGCAGTACTTC.

This rearrangement joins TRBV7-9 to TRBJ2-1; a possible D gene is TRBD2 (6 bases). V was clipped by 8 bases and J by 10 bases, with 21 bases between them. There are 14 residues in the CDR3. Per germline, CDR1 SEHNR and CDR2 FQNEAQ (reference sequence). The DNA for the CDR3 is TGTGCCAGCCCCGGGACTTACTCAATGTCGGAGCAGTTCTTC. Translating gives CASPGTYSMSEQFF.

V and J are TRBV30 and TRBJ1-5, with D unresolved. Germline V gives CDR1 GTSNPN, CDR2 SVGIG (reference sequence). The CDR3 runs 16 residues. V lost 1 base, J lost 0 bases, and 13 bases lay in between. The CDR3 nucleotides read TGTGCCTGGAGTGACCGGCCTAGAAATAGCAATCAGCCCCAGCATTTT. This translates into CAWSDRPRNSNQPQHF.

This clone was counted only a few times. This rearrangement joins TRBV13 to TRBJ2-3, with 10 bases aligning to TRBD2. This CDR3 is built from 18 residues. The V gene end was trimmed by 2 bases and the J gene end by 2 bases; junction bases not matched to a gene: 10. Germline V gene lookup returns CDR1 PRHDT and CDR2 FYEKMQ (reference sequence). The CDR3 DNA follows: TGTGCCAGCAGCTTAAGGATGGGCCTAGCGGGGGTCACAGATACGCAGTATTTT. Its translation: CASSLRMGLAGVTDTQYF.

This chain's CDR3 is CASSPGLAGVPTYEQYV. The CDR3 DNA follows: TGTGCCAGCAGTCCGGGACTAGCGGGGGTTCCGACCTACGAGCAGTACGTC. The chain carries TRBV5-6 and TRBJ2-7; 14 nucleotides agree with TRBD2. CDR3 length equals 17 residues. V shed 5 bases and J 2 bases; nucleotides not matched to a gene: 9. The germline gives CDR1 SGHDT, CDR2 YYEEEE.

The V gene is TRBV11-3, the J gene TRBJ2-3; D possibly corresponds to TRBD2 (6 bases). V gave up 3 bases and J gave up 6 bases, with 13 bases separating them. The CDR3 length is 14 residues. Germline V gene sequence: CDR1 SGHNT, CDR2 YENEEA. As DNA, the CDR3 is TGTGCCAGCAGCTTCGACGGGAGTGGCGATACGCAGTATTTT. It codes for CASSFDGSGDTQYF.

V usage is TRBV7-9 and J usage is TRBJ2-7, with 7 bases that match TRBD1. Germline CDR1 SEHNR, CDR2 FQNEAQ (reference sequence). V dropped 2 bases and J dropped 9; count of bases not matched to a gene: 7. The CDR3 length is 13 residues. The CDR3 DNA is TGTGCCAGCAGCTTACCGACAGGGTGGGGGCAGTACTTC. Amino acids: CASSLPTGWGQYF.